This T cell receptor beta chain was captured in a study of T cell repertoires in cytomegalovirus infection. About the research overall: Carrying CMV and the relevant HLA type showed in public TCR beta signatures. Overall study results and limits: The ex vivo response showed dominance by HLA-C-restricted CMV-specific TCR beta clonotypes. The cumulative frequency of public TCR beta families identified carriers of CMV plus the relevant HLA.

This clonotype was seen more than once but under ten times. Its antigen is currently unknown. The ends lost 3 bases at V and 4 bases at J; junction bases unmatched: 14. This CDR3 has 17 amino acids. Per germline, CDR1 MDHEN and CDR2 SYDVKM. TCRdb redid the calling of the reads with MiXCR, one entry per CDR3 protein. The sample yields roughly 150,000 distinct CDR3 sequences, 20% to 30% seen once. The TCR comes from a human donor in good health (CMV status not recorded). Some clones in this sample may be carry-over from other donors' samples. Sequenced material: PBMCs. The chain employs TRBV28 and TRBJ1-2; 7 bases align to TRBD1. CDR3 coding DNA: TGTGCCAGCAGTTTCTCTACCGAAGGGACAGCCCTCTATGGCTACACCTTC. Protein product: CASSFSTEGTALYGYTF.